This T cell receptor beta chain was retrieved from a study of identical twins. This clonotype was recorded a few times. The V gene lost 2 bases and the J gene lost 0 bases, with 8 bases spanning the gap. The CDR3 is 13 residues long. Looked up from germline, CDR1 is DFQATT and CDR2 is SNEGSKA (reference sequence). Via MiXCR, TCRdb re-called the 5' RACE reads, giving one row per CDR3 protein. The table lists 400,000 to 500,000 distinct CDR3 sequences, about a fifth of them singletons. Sequenced: naive T cells sorted from blood. The receptor comes from a man in his forties or fifties in good health. The chain is built from TRBV20-1 and TRBJ2-7; D ambiguous. CDR3 protein: CSARNRPSYEQYF. The CDR3 DNA follows: TGCAGTGCTAGAAATAGACCCTCCTACGAGCAGTACTTC.